This T cell receptor beta chain was identified during a study of blood T cell repertoires in COVID-19. Study context: From the United States, Italy and Spain came samples of acute and convalescent COVID-19.

In the study's own analysis: The authors estimated nucleated cell counts from reference gene primer amplification. Using immunoSEQ multiplex PCR, the repertoire was profiled, and TCRdb retains in-frame clones only, with some absent. From that table come the V and J calls and clone size; the DNA was used to work out D and trimming. The sample contains 250,000 to 350,000 clones, 80% to 90% of which appear only once. Looked up from germline, CDR1 is SGHAT and CDR2 is FQNNGV. Trimming left V 5 bases short and J 5 bases short, with 16 bases between. The CDR3 covers 15 residues. The count of this clone is one. Individuals drawn from 24 US areas were roughly 18 to 95 years old.

This clonotype originated in a woman under 40 who had recovered from COVID-19. This chain joins TRBV11-2 and TRBJ2-1, with D tentatively TRBD2 (7 bases). The sequencing sample was made of PBMCs or T cells enriched from blood (not recorded which). The CDR3 region is CASSPLGGAHNEQFF. The CDR3 DNA reads TGTGCCAGCAGCCCCTTGGGGGGGGCCCACAATGAGCAGTTCTTC. The complete variable domain, with remaining parts taken from reference TRBV11-2 and TRBJ2-1, reads EAGVAQSPRYKIIEKRQSVAFWCNPISGHATLYWYQQILGQGPKLLIQFQNNGVVDDSQLPKDRFSAERLKGVDSTLKIQPAKLEDSAVYLCASSPLGGAHNEQFFGPGTRLTVL.